These T cell receptor beta chains were read from a single sample in a study of blood T cell repertoires in COVID-19. The assay was immunoSEQ multiplex PCR, and TCRdb's table has in-frame clones only and misses some. Of roughly 39,000 clones listed, 85% to 90% are singletons. Sequencing was performed on peripheral blood. Every receptor here comes from a man between 25 and 39 years old with active or convalescent COVID-19. Both conserved end residues are part of each CDR3. D genes are given only for firm matches. Expanded clones are given a class, and other clones once, few, many or no size at all.

J gene: TRBJ2-7; V gene: TRBV10-2; clone size: -; D gene: TRBD2; CDR3 protein: CASSESLAGGPYEQYF; CDR3 DNA: TGCGCCAGCAGTGAGTCGTTAGCGGGGGGGCCGTACGAGCAGTACTTC
J gene: TRBJ2-3; V gene: TRBV5-1; clone size: -; D gene: -; CDR3 protein: CASSLGSGTDTQYF; CDR3 DNA: TGCGCCAGCAGCTTGGGGAGCGGCACAGATACGCAGTATTTT
J gene: TRBJ1-1; V gene: TRBV9; clone size: -; D gene: -; CDR3 protein: CASSVAGGGPGNTEAFF; CDR3 DNA: TGTGCCAGCAGCGTAGCTGGGGGGGGACCCGGCAACACTGAAGCTTTCTTT
J gene: TRBJ1-1; V gene: TRBV29-1; clone size: -; D gene: TRBD1; CDR3 protein: CSVAGTGGRCFF; CDR3 DNA: TGCAGCGTTGCTGGGACAGGGGGCCGTTGTTTCTTT
J gene: TRBJ2-1; V gene: TRBV4-2; clone size: once; D gene: TRBD2; CDR3 protein: CASSQEIGLSGGYNEQFF; CDR3 DNA: TGTGCCAGCAGCCAAGAGATCGGGCTTAGCGGGGGGTACAATGAGCAGTTCTTC
J gene: TRBJ2-4; V gene: TRBV19; clone size: -; D gene: TRBD2; CDR3 protein: CAGSTSGASNIQYF; CDR3 DNA: TGTGCCGGGTCGACTAGCGGGGCCTCAAACATTCAGTACTTC
J gene: TRBJ1-6; V gene: TRBV7-9; clone size: -; D gene: TRBD1; CDR3 protein: CASTVGQGPNSPLHF; CDR3 DNA: TGTGCCAGCACCGTGGGACAGGGCCCAAATTCACCCCTCCACTTT
J gene: TRBJ1-6; V gene: TRBV5-6; clone size: -; D gene: -; CDR3 protein: CASSLVSGRSPLHF; CDR3 DNA: TGTGCCAGCAGCTTGGTTTCAGGGCGATCACCCCTCCACTTT
J gene: TRBJ2-2; V gene: TRBV27; clone size: -; D gene: TRBD2; CDR3 protein: CASSSGEGLRTGELFF; CDR3 DNA: TGTGCCAGCAGTTCGGGGGAGGGGCTGCGGACCGGGGAGCTGTTTTTT
J gene: TRBJ1-2; V gene: TRBV5-1; clone size: -; D gene: -; CDR3 protein: CASSLFRGYGYTF; CDR3 DNA: TGCGCCAGCAGCTTGTTTCGAGGCTATGGCTACACCTTC
J gene: TRBJ2-7; V gene: TRBV4-2; clone size: once; D gene: TRBD2; CDR3 protein: CASSQDGYSGDSYEQYF; CDR3 DNA: TGTGCCAGCAGCCAGGATGGATATAGCGGGGATTCCTACGAGCAGTACTTC
J gene: TRBJ1-1; V gene: TRBV11-2; clone size: -; D gene: TRBD1; CDR3 protein: CASTSPRQGGTEAFF; CDR3 DNA: TGTGCCAGCACCTCCCCCCGACAGGGAGGCACTGAAGCTTTCTTT
J gene: TRBJ1-1; V gene: TRBV6-2/TRBV6-3; clone size: -; D gene: -; CDR3 protein: CASSYHIEAGGEQNTEAFF; CDR3 DNA: TGTGCCAGCAGTTACCACATCGAGGCGGGGGGCGAGCAAAACACTGAAGCTTTCTTT
J gene: TRBJ2-3; V gene: TRBV7-8; clone size: -; D gene: -; CDR3 protein: CASSLGPGTLFTDTQYF; CDR3 DNA: TGTGCCAGCAGCTTAGGGCCCGGGACTCTTTTCACAGATACGCAGTATTTT
J gene: TRBJ1-5; V gene: TRBV6-1; clone size: -; D gene: TRBD1; CDR3 protein: CASSGPRDRGGYSNQPQHF; CDR3 DNA: TGTGCCAGCAGTGGGCCCCGGGACAGGGGCGGCTATAGCAATCAGCCCCAGCATTTT
J gene: TRBJ1-4; V gene: TRBV7-9; clone size: -; D gene: -; CDR3 protein: CASSLAPTANNEKLFF; CDR3 DNA: TGTGCCAGCAGCTTAGCCCCGACAGCTAATAATGAAAAACTGTTTTTT
J gene: TRBJ1-3; V gene: TRBV7-9; clone size: -; D gene: TRBD1; CDR3 protein: CASSANRGDGNTIYF; CDR3 DNA: TGTGCCAGCAGCGCCAACAGGGGGGACGGAAACACCATATATTTT
J gene: TRBJ2-5; V gene: TRBV7-9; clone size: -; D gene: TRBD1; CDR3 protein: CASSRGTGGRETQYF; CDR3 DNA: TGTGCCAGCAGCCGCGGGACAGGGGGCCGGGAGACCCAGTACTTC
J gene: TRBJ2-2; V gene: TRBV9; clone size: -; D gene: -; CDR3 protein: CASSGRQGTTGELFF; CDR3 DNA: TGTGCCAGCAGCGGACGGCAGGGGACCACCGGGGAGCTGTTTTTT
J gene: TRBJ2-1; V gene: TRBV18; clone size: -; D gene: -; CDR3 protein: CASSPEWATYNEQFF; CDR3 DNA: TGTGCCAGCTCACCAGAGTGGGCCACCTACAATGAGCAGTTCTTC
J gene: TRBJ2-3; V gene: TRBV30; clone size: -; D gene: TRBD2; CDR3 protein: CAWTSGTDTQYF; CDR3 DNA: TGTGCCTGGACTAGCGGAACAGATACGCAGTATTTT
J gene: TRBJ1-5; V gene: TRBV21-1; clone size: once; D gene: -; CDR3 protein: CASRGQAHNQPQHF; CDR3 DNA: TGTGCCAGCAGGGGACAGGCTCACAATCAGCCCCAGCATTTT
J gene: TRBJ2-5; V gene: TRBV29-1; clone size: -; D gene: -; CDR3 protein: CSVEARNQETQYF; CDR3 DNA: TGCAGCGTTGAAGCCAGGAACCAAGAGACCCAGTACTTC
J gene: TRBJ1-5; V gene: TRBV5-1; clone size: -; D gene: -; CDR3 protein: CASSEYFGSNQPQHF; CDR3 DNA: TGCGCCAGCAGCGAGTACTTCGGGAGCAATCAGCCCCAGCATTTT
J gene: TRBJ2-7; V gene: TRBV27; clone size: -; D gene: TRBD1; CDR3 protein: CASSLVGQAFYEQYF; CDR3 DNA: TGTGCCAGCAGTTTGGTCGGACAGGCATTCTACGAGCAGTACTTC
J gene: TRBJ1-5; V gene: TRBV15; clone size: -; D gene: -; CDR3 protein: CATSRDWAALNQPQHF; CDR3 DNA: TGTGCCACCAGCAGAGACTGGGCAGCCCTAAATCAGCCCCAGCATTTT
J gene: TRBJ2-2; V gene: TRBV5-1; clone size: -; D gene: TRBD2; CDR3 protein: CASSLVLAGGTGELFF; CDR3 DNA: TGCGCCAGCAGCTTGGTCCTAGCGGGGGGTACCGGGGAGCTGTTTTTT